These 23 T cell receptor beta chains were sequenced from one sample in a study of somatic mutations in cytotoxic T cells in rheumatoid arthritis. Clones were sequenced by immunoSEQ multiplex PCR, and TCRdb holds only the in-frame ones, with some missing. This table has around 16,000 clones, roughly 82% appearing once. Material: CD8+ T cells sorted from blood. The receptors derive from a woman aged 45-60 years with rheumatoid arthritis.

This chain links TRBV6-5 with TRBJ2-3; no definite D call. V lost 4 bases and J lost 3, with 8 bases in between. The germline gives CDR1 MNHEY, CDR2 SVGAGI. The CDR3 has 13 amino acids. The DNA for the CDR3 is TGTGCCAGCAGTTTAAAAGGGACAGATACGCAGTATTTT. Protein product: CASSLKGTDTQYF.

This clone was counted between two and nine times. The chain joins TRBV28 to TRBJ2-7, with 10 bases lining up with TRBD1. Germline V gives CDR1 MDHEN, CDR2 SYDVKM. Trimming at V came to 4 bases and at J to 2 bases, leaving 5 bases not matched to a gene. There are 15 residues in the CDR3. The CDR3 sequence: CASSSGQGVTYEQYF. CDR3 coding DNA: TGTGCCAGCAGTTCCGGACAGGGGGTAACCTACGAGCAGTACTTC.

This clone occurred a few times. The chain is built from TRBV15 and TRBJ1-1, with TRBD1 identical over 8 bases. Germline CDR1 reads LNHNV; CDR2 reads YYDKDF (reference sequence). After removal of 4 bases from V and 5 bases from J, the junction contained 6 bases not matched to a gene. The CDR3 totals 14 residues. The CDR3 is CATSKDREGTEAFF. DNA for the CDR3: TGTGCCACCAGCAAGGACAGGGAAGGGACTGAAGCTTTCTTT.

The chain couples TRBV4-3 to TRBJ2-5, with 8 bases that match TRBD2. Germline V gene data show CDR1 as LGHNA and CDR2 as YSLEER. Trimming removed 0 bases from V and 1 base from J; junction bases left unmatched: 7. CDR3 length equals 17 residues. CDR3 in amino acids: CASSQDGTGGPQETQYF. The DNA for the CDR3 is TGCGCCAGCAGCCAAGATGGGACGGGAGGGCCCCAAGAGACCCAGTACTTC.

The V call is TRBV27, the J call TRBJ2-7, with D tentatively TRBD1 (6 bases). The length of the CDR3 is 15 residues. Germline assignment: CDR1 MNHEY and CDR2 SMNVEV (reference sequence). Trimming pared 6 bases from V and 4 bases from J, leaving 19 bases between. The CDR3 DNA reads as TGTGCCAGCAGCCCAATTCAACAGGGATGGTACGAGCAGTACTTC. Translated, it gives CASSPIQQGWYEQYF.

A few counts support this clone. V is TRBV7-7 and J is TRBJ2-1, with 7 bases identical to TRBD1. V dropped 2 bases and J dropped 5; count of bases not matched to a gene: 0. This CDR3 spans 13 amino acids. Germline CDR1 reads SSHAT; CDR2 reads FNYEAQ (reference sequence). As DNA, the CDR3 is TGTGCCAGCAGCTTACAGGGGGACAATGAGCAGTTCTTC. This encodes CASSLQGDNEQFF.

V usage is TRBV5-1 and J usage is TRBJ2-7; weak D call: TRBD2 (5 bases). V gave up 3 bases and J gave up 3 bases, with 19 bases separating them. Looked up from germline, CDR1 is SGHRS and CDR2 is YFSETQ. The CDR3 contains 16 residues. CDR3 DNA sequence: TGCGCCAGCAGCTCGACTGACTGGGAAGGAGGCTACGAGCAGTACTTC. It yields the protein CASSSTDWEGGYEQYF. Full variable domain (rest looked up from reference TRBV5-1 and TRBJ2-7): KAGVTQTPRYLIKTRGQQVTLSCSPISGHRSVSWYQQTPGQGLQFLFEYFSETQRNKGNFPGRFSGRQFSNSRSEMNVSTLELGDSALYLCASSSTDWEGGYEQYFGPGTRLTVT.

This chain joins TRBV11-3 and TRBJ2-3; the D is unclear. The CDR3 is made up of 14 amino acids. Germline-derived CDR1 and CDR2 are SGHNT and YENEEA. The V end was cut by 6 bases, the J end by 0 bases, with 10 bases between. This CDR3 is CASSPQDSTDTQYF. The CDR3, as DNA: TGTGCCAGCAGTCCCCAGGATAGCACAGATACGCAGTATTTT. Full variable domain (missing parts from reference TRBV11-3 and TRBJ2-3): EAGVVQSPRYKIIEKKQPVAFWCNPISGHNTLYWYLQNLGQGPELLIRYENEEAVDDSQLPKDRFSAERLKGVDSTLKIQPAELGDSAVYLCASSPQDSTDTQYFGPGTRLTVL.

This clone was seen only once. Other DNA sequences in this sample translate to the same CDR3. The chain is built from TRBV11-2 and TRBJ2-7; a possible D gene is TRBD2 (6 bases). V was pared by 8 bases and J by 0 bases, with 14 bases between. The germline V gene has CDR1 SGHAT and CDR2 FQNNGV. The CDR3 consists of 14 residues. CDR3: CASSLGGNSYEQYF. Here the CDR3 DNA reads TGTGCCAGCTCCCTGGGCGGGAACTCCTACGAGCAGTACTTC. Supplemented by reference TRBV11-2 and TRBJ2-7, the full variable domain reads EAGVAQSPRYKIIEKRQSVAFWCNPISGHATLYWYQQILGQGPKLLIQFQNNGVVDDSQLPKDRFSAERLKGVDSTLKIQPAKLEDSAVYLCASSLGGNSYEQYFGPGTRLTVT.

This chain connects TRBV20-1 to TRBJ2-1; D could derive from TRBD1 or TRBD2 (5 bases each). This CDR3 contains 11 residues. Germline V gene data show CDR1 as DFQATT and CDR2 as SNEGSKA (reference sequence). V was pared by 7 bases and J by 4 bases, with 8 bases between. Here the CDR3 DNA reads TGCAGTGGGGGCGGGTACAATGAGCAGTTCTTC. This gives the protein CSGGGYNEQFF.

This sequence joins TRBV2 and TRBJ2-3; 13 bases fit TRBD2. CDR3 length: 15 amino acids. V trimming: 5 bases; J trimming: 5 bases; junction bases outside the gene matches: 4. Germline CDR1 reads SNHLY; CDR2 reads FYNNEI. For the CDR3, the DNA is TGTGCCAGCAGTACGGGGACTAGCGGGGTAGATACGCAGTATTTT. It yields the protein CASSTGTSGVDTQYF.

This chain uses TRBV6-5 with TRBJ1-1, with 10 bases identical to TRBD1. The CDR3 loop spans 14 amino acids. With 4 bases clipped from V and 6 bases from J, the junction kept 5 bases outside the gene matches. In germline, CDR1 is MNHEY, CDR2 SVGAGI. The chain's CDR3 is CASSSRQGAPEAFF. CDR3 bases: TGTGCCAGCAGTTCTCGACAGGGGGCCCCTGAAGCTTTCTTT.

This clone was seen a few times. The V and J genes are TRBV27 and TRBJ2-7; 7 positions agree with TRBD1. Germline V gene sequence: CDR1 MNHEY, CDR2 SMNVEV (reference sequence). The CDR3 is 15 amino acids. V trimming: 5 bases; J trimming: 3 bases; junction bases outside the gene matches: 10. The CDR3 sequence is CASSTPGTALYEQYF. CDR3 in DNA: TGTGCCAGCAGTACCCCCGGGACAGCGCTCTACGAGCAGTACTTC.

This sequence joins TRBV5-4 and TRBJ2-5; 11 bases match TRBD2. The V gene end was trimmed by 0 bases and the J gene end by 7 bases; junction bases not matched to a gene: 8. Germline V gives CDR1 SGHNT, CDR2 YYREEE (reference sequence). The CDR3 runs to 16 residues. For the CDR3, the DNA is TGTGCCAGCAGCTTGGCCGGGACTAGCGGAAGTTGGACCCAGTACTTC. Protein product: CASSLAGTSGSWTQYF. The whole variable domain, filled in from reference TRBV5-4 and TRBJ2-5, reads ETGVTQSPTHLIKTRGQQVTLRCSSQSGHNTVSWYQQALGQGPQFIFQYYREEENGRGNFPPRFSGLQFPNYSSELNVNALELDDSALYLCASSLAGTSGSWTQYFGPGTRLLVL.

As to this clone: Other DNA sequences of this sample code for an identical CDR3. The V and J genes are TRBV19 and TRBJ1-1; D remains ambiguous. Trimming left V 3 bases short and J 1 base short, with 6 bases between. Germline CDR1 reads LNHDA; CDR2 reads SQIVND (reference sequence). CDR3 size: 13 residues. CDR3 loop: CASSISANTEAFF. CDR3 sequence (DNA): TGTGCCAGTAGTATCTCAGCGAACACTGAAGCTTTCTTT.

In nucleotides, the CDR3 is TGTGCCAGCAGTACGTTGACAGGGGCCACCTACGAGCAGTACTTC. Translation gives CASSTLTGATYEQYF. The rearrangement links TRBV2 to TRBJ2-5; 8 bases are a match to TRBD1. The end of the DNA is better explained by TRBJ2-7, so the J call may be wrong. CDR3 size: 15 residues. The germline gives CDR1 SNHLY, CDR2 FYNNEI.

This clone turned up a few times. CDR3 nucleotide sequence: TGTGCCAGCAGCCGAGACAGGGCGTATGGCTACACCTTC. It encodes CASSRDRAYGYTF. V and J are TRBV2 and TRBJ1-2; TRBD1 matches at 7 bases. Germline V lookup: CDR1 SNHLY, CDR2 FYNNEI. V shed 6 bases and J 5 bases; nucleotides not matched to a gene: 6. The CDR3 runs to 13 residues.

The J gene is TRBJ2-7, the V gene TRBV29-1; 7 bases are shared with TRBD2. The CDR3 contains 14 residues. Per the germline V gene, CDR1 is SQVTM and CDR2 is ANQGSEA. With 7 bases clipped from V and 3 bases from J, the junction kept 12 bases outside the gene matches. DNA for the CDR3: TGCAGCGCCTTGGGGGGGACCGGATTCTACGAGCAGTACTTC. It is translated as CSALGGTGFYEQYF.

The chain recombines TRBV5-1 with TRBJ2-7; 7 nucleotides agree with TRBD2. CDR3 length equals 14 residues. Germline CDR1 is SGHRS and CDR2 is YFSETQ. Trimming removed 2 bases from V and 2 bases from J; junction bases left unmatched: 4. The DNA of the CDR3 is TGCGCCAGCAGCTTAGAGGGACTAACCTACGAGCAGTACTTC. Its protein is CASSLEGLTYEQYF.

The chain is built from TRBV28 and TRBJ1-1, with TRBD1 as a possible D gene (5 bases). The germline V and J ends were trimmed by 1 base and 6 bases, with 12 bases remaining between them. The germline V gene encodes CDR1 MDHEN and CDR2 SYDVKM. CDR3 size: 14 residues. This CDR3 is CASSLLRGRAEAFF. CDR3 nucleotides: TGTGCCAGCAGTTTATTACGGGGGAGGGCTGAAGCTTTCTTT.

V usage is TRBV5-1 and J usage is TRBJ2-1; 9 bases agree with TRBD1. The CDR3 runs to 15 residues. CDR1 SGHRS and CDR2 YFSETQ come from the germline V gene. The V gene end was trimmed by 4 bases and the J gene end by 7 bases; junction bases not matched to a gene: 9. The CDR3 DNA sequence: TGCGCCAGCAGCCCCTCCGGGACAGGGATGAATGAGCAGTTCTTC. Translation: CASSPSGTGMNEQFF.

This clone was observed a few times. The chain employs TRBV6-1 and TRBJ1-3; D remains unclear. V was shortened by 8 bases and J by 5 bases, with 13 bases between the two germline ends. The CDR3 has 13 amino acids. CDR1 MNHNS and CDR2 SASEGT come from the germline V gene. DNA of the CDR3: TGTGCCAGCCTGTTCCCCTATAGAAACACCATATATTTT. Its translation: CASLFPYRNTIYF.

CDR3 in amino acids: CASSRRTNTGELFF. In DNA form, the CDR3 reads TGTGCCAGCTCGAGACGGACGAACACCGGGGAGCTGTTTTTT. The rearrangement links TRBV11-2 to TRBJ2-2, with D uncertain. The CDR3 totals 14 residues. Germline values: CDR1 SGHAT, CDR2 FQNNGV. Deletions cut 8 bases from V and 0 bases from J, with 10 bases between.